This T cell receptor (beta chain) was identified in a study of identifying expanded T cells in peripheral blood. TCRdb keeps only in-frame clones here, not all; method: immunoSEQ multiplex PCR. The profile covers about 78,000 clones, with just under 85% appearing a single time and more than 15% taken by the ten largest. V shed 8 bases and J shed 1 base, with 6 bases lying between them. CDR3 size: 13 residues. CDR1 and CDR2 from the germline V gene are LNHNV and YYDKDF (reference sequence). This clone appeared a few times. The sample consisted of blood. This TCR was sampled from a person aged 18-70 years in good health. V gene TRBV15 combines with J gene TRBJ2-6, with TRBD2 as a possible D gene (6 bases). For the CDR3, the DNA is TGTGCCACCGGGGGGTCTGGGGCCAACGTCCTGACTTTC. Its protein product is CATGGSGANVLTF.